The sequence of this T cell receptor (beta chain) was determined in a study of blood T cell repertoires in COVID-19. Across the study: PBMCs, B-cell-depleted T cells, or T cells provided the cDNA or gDNA that made up the material.

Germline CDR1 and CDR2: MNHEY and SVGAGI. V was clipped by 0 bases and J by 3 bases; unmatched bases: 5. This CDR3 is built from 15 residues. The sample holds a few counts of this clone. Authors' methods: Amplification of reference gene primers was used by the study to estimate nucleated cell counts. Repertoires were generated with immunoSEQ multiplex PCR, while TCRdb's copy carries only in-frame clones and drops some. The V and J calls and clone size come from that table; D and trimming were worked out from the DNA. The top ten clones hold approximately 9.9% of a sample with some 130,000 clones, 70% to 85% of them seen once.

The V and J genes are TRBV6-5 and TRBJ2-7; 7 bases align to TRBD1. The sequenced material came from peripheral blood. This TCR derives from a man aged 55 to 69 who had recovered from COVID-19. CDR3 coding DNA: TGTGCCAGCAGTTACTCCTACAGGGGTAGCTACGAGCAGTACTTC. Translating gives CASSYSYRGSYEQYF.